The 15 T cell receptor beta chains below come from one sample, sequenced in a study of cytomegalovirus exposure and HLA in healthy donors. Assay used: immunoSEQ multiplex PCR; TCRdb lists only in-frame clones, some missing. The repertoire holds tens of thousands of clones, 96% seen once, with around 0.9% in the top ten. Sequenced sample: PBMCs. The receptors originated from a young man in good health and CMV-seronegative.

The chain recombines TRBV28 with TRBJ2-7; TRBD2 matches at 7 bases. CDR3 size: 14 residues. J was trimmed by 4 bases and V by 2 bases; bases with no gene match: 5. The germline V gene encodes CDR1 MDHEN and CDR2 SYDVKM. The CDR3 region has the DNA TGTGCCAGCAGTTTAGGAGGGAGGGCGTACGAGCAGTACTTC. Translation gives CASSLGGRAYEQYF.

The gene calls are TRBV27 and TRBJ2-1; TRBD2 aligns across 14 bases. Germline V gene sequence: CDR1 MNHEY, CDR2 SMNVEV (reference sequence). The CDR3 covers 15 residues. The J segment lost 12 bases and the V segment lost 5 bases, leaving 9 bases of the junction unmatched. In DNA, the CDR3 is TGTGCCAGCAGTCCGGGGACTAGCGGGAGATATGGGCAGTTCTTC. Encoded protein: CASSPGTSGRYGQFF.

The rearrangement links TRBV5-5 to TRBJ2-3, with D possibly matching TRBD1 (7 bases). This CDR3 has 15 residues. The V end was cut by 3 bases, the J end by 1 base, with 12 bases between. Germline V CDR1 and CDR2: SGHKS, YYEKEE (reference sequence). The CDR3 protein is CASSWGDRRTDTQYF. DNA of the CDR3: TGTGCCAGCAGCTGGGGGGACAGACGCACAGATACGCAGTATTTT.

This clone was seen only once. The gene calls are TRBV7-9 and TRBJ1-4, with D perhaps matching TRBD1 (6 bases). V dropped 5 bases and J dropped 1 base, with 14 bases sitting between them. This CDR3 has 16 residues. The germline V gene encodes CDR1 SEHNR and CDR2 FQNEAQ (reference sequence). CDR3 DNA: TGTGCCAGCAGCCCTGAGGTACAGGGAACTAATGAAAAACTGTTTTTT. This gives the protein CASSPEVQGTNEKLFF.

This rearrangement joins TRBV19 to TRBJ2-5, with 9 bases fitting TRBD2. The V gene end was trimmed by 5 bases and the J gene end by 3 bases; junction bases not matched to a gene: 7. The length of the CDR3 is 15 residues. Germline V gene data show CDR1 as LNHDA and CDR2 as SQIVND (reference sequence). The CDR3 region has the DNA TGTGCCAGTAGTTCCTGGGGCGGGAGGGAAGAGACCCAGTACTTC. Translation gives CASSSWGGREETQYF.

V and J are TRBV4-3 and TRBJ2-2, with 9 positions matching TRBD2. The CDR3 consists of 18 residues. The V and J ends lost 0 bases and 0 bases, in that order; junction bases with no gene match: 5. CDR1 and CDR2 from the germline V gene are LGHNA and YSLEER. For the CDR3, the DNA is TGCGCCAGCAGCCAAGAGTGGCTAGCGGGGTCGAACACCGGGGAGCTGTTTTTT. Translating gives CASSQEWLAGSNTGELFF.

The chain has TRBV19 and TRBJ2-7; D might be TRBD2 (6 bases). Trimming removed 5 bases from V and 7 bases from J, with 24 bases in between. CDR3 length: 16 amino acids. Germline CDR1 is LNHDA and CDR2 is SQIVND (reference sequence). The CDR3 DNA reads TGTGCCAGTAGTGTTTTCCGGGACGGCATTGCGGGGGAGCAGTACTTC. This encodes CASSVFRDGIAGEQYF.

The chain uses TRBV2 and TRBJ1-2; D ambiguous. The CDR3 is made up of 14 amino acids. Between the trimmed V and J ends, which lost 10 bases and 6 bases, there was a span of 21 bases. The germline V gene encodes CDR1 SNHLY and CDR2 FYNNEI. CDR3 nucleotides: TGTGCCACTCTAGACGGGGAACACTGGAATGGCTACACCTTC. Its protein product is CATLDGEHWNGYTF.

This CDR3 reads CASSQGLLGNEQYF. CDR3 in DNA: TGCGCCAGCAGCCAAGGTTTACTAGGAAACGAGCAGTACTTC. The J gene is TRBJ2-7, the V gene TRBV4-1; a possible D gene is TRBD2 (5 bases). The germline V gene encodes CDR1 MGHRA and CDR2 YSYEKL. Trimming stripped 1 base from V and 5 bases from J, with 12 bases between. This CDR3 spans 14 amino acids.

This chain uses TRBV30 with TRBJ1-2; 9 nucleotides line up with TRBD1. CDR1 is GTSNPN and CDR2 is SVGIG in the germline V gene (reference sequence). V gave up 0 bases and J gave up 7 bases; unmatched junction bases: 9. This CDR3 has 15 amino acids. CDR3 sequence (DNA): TGTGCCTGGAGTGTGGGGACAGGGTTTTCGGTTGGCTACACCTTC. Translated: CAWSVGTGFSVGYTF. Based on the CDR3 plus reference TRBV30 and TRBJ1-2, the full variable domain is SQTIHQWPATLVQPVGSPLSLECTVEGTSNPNLYWYRQAAGRGLQLLFYSVGIGQISSEVPQNLSASRPQDRQFILSSKKLLLSDSGFYLCAWSVGTGFSVGYTFGSGTRLTVV.

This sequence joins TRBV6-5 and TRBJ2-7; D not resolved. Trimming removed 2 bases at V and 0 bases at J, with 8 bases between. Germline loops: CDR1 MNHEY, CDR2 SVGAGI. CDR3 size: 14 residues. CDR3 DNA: TGTGCCAGCAGTTACCTAGGCATCTCCTACGAGCAGTACTTC. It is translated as CASSYLGISYEQYF.

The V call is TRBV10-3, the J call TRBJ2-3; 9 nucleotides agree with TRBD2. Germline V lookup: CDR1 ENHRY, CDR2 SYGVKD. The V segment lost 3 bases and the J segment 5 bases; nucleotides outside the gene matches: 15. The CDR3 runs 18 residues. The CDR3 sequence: CAISDIRQLAGEVDTQYF. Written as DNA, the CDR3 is TGTGCCATCAGTGACATCCGTCAGTTAGCGGGAGAGGTAGATACGCAGTATTTT.

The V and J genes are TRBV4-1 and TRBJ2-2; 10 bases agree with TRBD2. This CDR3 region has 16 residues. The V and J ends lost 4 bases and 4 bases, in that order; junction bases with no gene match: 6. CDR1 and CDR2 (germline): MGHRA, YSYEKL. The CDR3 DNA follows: TGCGCCAGCAGCCCCCTAGCGGGAGCGGGCACCGGGGAGCTGTTTTTT. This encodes CASSPLAGAGTGELFF.

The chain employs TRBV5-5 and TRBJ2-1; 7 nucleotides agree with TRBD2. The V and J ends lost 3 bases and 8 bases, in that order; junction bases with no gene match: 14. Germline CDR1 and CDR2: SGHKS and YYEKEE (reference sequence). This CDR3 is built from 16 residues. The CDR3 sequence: CASSWRGSGKDDEQFF. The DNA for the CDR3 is TGTGCCAGCAGCTGGAGAGGGAGCGGGAAGGACGATGAGCAGTTCTTC.

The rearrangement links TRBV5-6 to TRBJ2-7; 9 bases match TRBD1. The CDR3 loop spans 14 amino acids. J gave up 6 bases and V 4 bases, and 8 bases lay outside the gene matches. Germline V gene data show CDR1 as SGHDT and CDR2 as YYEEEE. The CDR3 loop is CASSMGTGIAEQYF. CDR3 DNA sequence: TGTGCCAGCAGCATGGGGACAGGGATCGCCGAGCAGTACTTC.